This T cell receptor (beta chain) stems from a study of post-analysis software for immune sequencing data. Study results and caveats: Those with multiple sclerosis, the patient group, showed significantly lower normalized Chao1 diversity than controls. Higher frequency in patients than in controls was seen for about 5 TRBV segments, with TRBV5-6, TRBV5-1 and TRBV20-1 among them.

J was trimmed by 7 bases and V by 1 base; bases with no gene match: 10. CDR1 and CDR2 (germline): SGHRS, YFSETQ. This CDR3 is 15 amino acids long. Note on this clonotype: Its antigen is undetermined.

The library was made from cDNA and included unique molecular identifiers. TCRdb passed the PCR reads through MiXCR, listing each CDR3 protein once. Of more than 500,000 distinct CDR3 sequences in the sample, 34% were seen once. V gene TRBV5-1 combines with J gene TRBJ2-7; TRBD1 matches 8 bases. The TCR sequence derives from a girl aged 2-17 years with multiple sclerosis. Sequencing was done on a sample of blood. This CDR3 is CASSLTDRVLREQYF. CDR3 coding DNA: TGCGCCAGCAGCTTGACGGACAGGGTACTTCGGGAGCAGTACTTC.